Each of the 7 T cell receptor beta chains below was sequenced from the same sample in a study of blood T cell repertoires in COVID-19 (dated by TCRdb to 2018 to 2020). Library preparation employed the immunoSEQ multiplex PCR assay. TCRdb retrieved this table from immuneACCESS and kept in-frame rearrangements only. Not all clones are present; in checked studies, unresolved V genes account for under half, and no reason is known for the remainder. The sample table holds approximately 140,000 clones, of which 80% to 85% were seen once. 8.5% to 9% of the sample comes from the top ten. Sequenced: peripheral blood. All receptors derive from a man under 40 with COVID-19, enrolled during active disease.

The V and J genes are TRBV20-1 and TRBJ2-7; D uncertain. The germline gives CDR1 DFQATT, CDR2 SNEGSKA (reference sequence). The CDR3 has 11 residues. Trimming cost V 3 bases and J 4 bases, with 7 bases left between them. The CDR3 sequence is CSASAVYEQYF. DNA of the CDR3: TGCAGTGCTAGTGCCGTGTACGAGCAGTACTTC.

The gene calls are TRBV21-1 and TRBJ1-5. TRBV21-1 counts as a pseudogene. The CDR3 is 14 amino acids. This CDR3 is CASSFPRGNQPQHF. The CDR3 region has the DNA TGTGCCAGCTCCTTCCCACGGGGCAATCAGCCCCAGCATTTT.

This chain links TRBV4-2 with TRBJ2-7; D gene uncertain. The germline gives CDR1 LGHNA, CDR2 YNFKEQ. The length of the CDR3 is 14 residues. Trimming took off 1 base at V and 2 bases at J, with 9 bases between the two ends. The CDR3 spells CASSQAPKPYEQYF. In nucleotides, the CDR3 is TGTGCCAGCAGCCAAGCCCCTAAGCCCTACGAGCAGTACTTC.

This clone came up once. This chain joins TRBV19 and TRBJ1-1, with TRBD1 identical over 9 bases. Trimming at V came to 9 bases and at J to 3 bases, leaving 2 bases not matched to a gene. The germline V gene has CDR1 LNHDA and CDR2 SQIVND (reference sequence). The length of the CDR3 is 12 residues. The CDR3 protein is CASRQGDTEAFF. CDR3 in DNA: TGTGCCAGCAGACAGGGGGACACTGAAGCTTTCTTT.

The chain combines TRBV2 with TRBJ1-2; no reliable D call. V was cut by 4 bases and J by 8 bases, with 14 bases left in between. Germline V gives CDR1 SNHLY, CDR2 FYNNEI. The CDR3 is 13 residues long. The CDR3 coding sequence is TGTGCCAGCAGTGGAGGGATCTTCGTGGGCTACACCTTC. Residues: CASSGGIFVGYTF. The variable domain in full, with the rest retrieved from reference TRBV2 and TRBJ1-2, is EPEVTQTPSHQVTQMGQEVILRCVPISNHLYFYWYRQILGQKVEFLVSFYNNEISEKSEIFDDQFSVERPDGSNFTLKIRSTKLEDSAMYFCASSGGIFVGYTFGSGTRLTVV.

The V call is TRBV2, the J call TRBJ2-7; possibly TRBD1 for D (5 bases). The germline V and J ends were trimmed by 4 bases and 1 base, with 11 bases remaining between them. CDR3 length equals 14 residues. Per germline, CDR1 SNHLY and CDR2 FYNNEI. DNA for the CDR3: TGTGCCAGCAGTGGGGGCGGTGGGTCCTACGAGCAGTACTTC. It codes for CASSGGGGSYEQYF.

The CDR3 DNA reads as TGTGCCAGCAGTAAAACAGGGAGAGGCTATGGCTACACCTTC. Translation: CASSKTGRGYGYTF. This chain connects TRBV25-1 to TRBJ1-2; weak D call: TRBD1 (6 bases). V gave up 5 bases and J gave up 4 bases, with 14 bases separating them. The CDR3 is 14 amino acids. Germline V gives CDR1 MGHDK, CDR2 SYGVNS.